This TCR beta chain appears in the sequencing data of a study of control samples from healthy donors and cancer patients (dated by TCRdb to between 2020 and 2021). Library method: the immunoSEQ multiplex PCR assay. Held by TCRdb, this immuneACCESS table contains in-frame sequences only and omits some clones. Under half of the omission traces to an unresolved V gene where checked; the cause of the rest is unknown. Across this sample there are fewer than 200,000 clones, with approximately 90% seen only once. Approximately 12% of the sample is in the top ten clones. V is pared back by 1 base and J by 2 bases, with 11 bases lying between the germline termini. Sequences SGHAT (CDR1) and FQNNGV (CDR2) are obtained from the germline V gene. Measured from the cysteine to the phenylalanine, the CDR3 is 16 residues long. Solely the CDR3 DNA is kept, with 48 bases framed from the first base. Notes on this clone: What this receptor recognizes is not known. Per-base qualities were not stored, and no clone one base away is much larger.

The chain links TRBV11-2 with TRBJ2-2; there is no confident call for the D gene. This clonotype was sampled from a man aged 30 to 45 in good health. The specimen was blood. The DNA sequence is as follows: TGTGCCAGCAGCTTAGCCTTCTCGCCAAACACCGGGGAGCTGTTTTTT. Translation gives CASSLAFSPNTGELFF.